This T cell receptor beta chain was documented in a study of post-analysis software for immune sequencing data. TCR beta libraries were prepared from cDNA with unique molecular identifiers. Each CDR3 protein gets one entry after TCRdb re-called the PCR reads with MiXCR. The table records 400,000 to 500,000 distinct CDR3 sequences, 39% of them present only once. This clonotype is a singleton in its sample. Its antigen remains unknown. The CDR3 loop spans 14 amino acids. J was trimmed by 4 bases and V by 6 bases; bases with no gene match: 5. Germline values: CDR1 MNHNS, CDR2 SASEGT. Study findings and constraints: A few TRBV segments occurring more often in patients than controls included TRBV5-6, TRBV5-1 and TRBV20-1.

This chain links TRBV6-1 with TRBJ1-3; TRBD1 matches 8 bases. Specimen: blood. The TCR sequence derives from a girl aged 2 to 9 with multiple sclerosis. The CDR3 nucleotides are TGTGCCAGCAGCTCCCGGGACAGGGGAAACACCATATATTTT. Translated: CASSSRDRGNTIYF.